The 30 T cell receptor beta chains in this list originate from one sample, sequenced in a study of blood T cell repertoires in COVID-19. Assay used: immunoSEQ multiplex PCR; TCRdb lists only in-frame clones, some missing. In the table there are 64,000 or so clones, roughly four fifths of which are singletons. Sequencing was done on a sample of peripheral blood. Receptor source: a human donor in a cohort sampled during active COVID-19.

This clone was picked up a small number of times. The gene calls are TRBV19 and TRBJ1-3; a weak D match, TRBD1 (5 bases). Germline CDR1 LNHDA, CDR2 SQIVND (reference sequence). The CDR3 length is 13 residues. Trimming pared 9 bases from V and 0 bases from J, leaving 9 bases between. CDR3 region: CASGHVSGNTIYF. The DNA of the CDR3 is TGTGCCAGCGGACACGTCTCTGGAAACACCATATATTTT.

This chain joins TRBV29-1 and TRBJ2-3; D ambiguous. V lost 6 bases to trimming and J lost 5 bases, with 9 bases between them. The CDR3 covers 11 residues. Germline V gene sequence: CDR1 SQVTM, CDR2 ANQGSEA. The CDR3 region is CSVGSGDTQYF. The DNA of the CDR3 is TGCAGCGTGGGCTCCGGAGATACGCAGTATTTT.

The V gene is TRBV12-3 or TRBV12-4, the J gene TRBJ2-3, with TRBD2 identical over 7 bases. J was trimmed by 14 bases and V by 6 bases; bases with no gene match: 8. The CDR3 is 11 residues long. The CDR3 here is CASSNRDYRYF. In nucleotides, the CDR3 is TGTGCCAGCAGCAATCGGGACTATCGGTATTTT.

The chain has TRBV30 and TRBJ2-2, with 8 positions matching TRBD2. CDR1 is GTSNPN, CDR2 SVGIG, per germline (reference sequence). This CDR3 has 14 amino acids. Unmatched junction bases numbered 2, after V lost 1 base and J lost 4 bases. The CDR3 loop is CAWSGGGITGELFF. CDR3 in DNA: TGTGCCTGGAGTGGCGGGGGGATCACCGGGGAGCTGTTTTTT.

The rearrangement uses TRBV24-1 and TRBJ1-2; 8 positions agree with TRBD1. The V segment lost 4 bases and the J segment 5 bases; nucleotides outside the gene matches: 8. The germline gives CDR1 KGHDR, CDR2 SFDVKD. The CDR3 extends over 15 amino acids. The CDR3 coding sequence is TGTGCCACCAGTGACGGGGACAGGACCCGATATGGCTACACCTTC. This codes for CATSDGDRTRYGYTF.

This clone came up a few times. The CDR3 DNA is TGCGCCAGCAGCTTCAACCTTCAGGGGCCCTTCTCTGACGAGCAGTACTTC. Its translation is CASSFNLQGPFSDEQYF. The chain couples TRBV5-1 to TRBJ2-7; perhaps TRBD1 as D (6 bases). Per the germline V gene, CDR1 is SGHRS and CDR2 is YFSETQ. V lost 2 bases, J lost 5 bases, and 23 bases lay in between. The CDR3 sequence is 17 residues long.

The chain employs TRBV10-3 and TRBJ1-3; the D gene is possibly TRBD1 (5 bases). The V and J ends lost 5 bases and 0 bases respectively, with 17 bases between them. The CDR3 runs 17 residues. Germline V CDR1 and CDR2: ENHRY, SYGVKD. CDR3 sequence (DNA): TGTGCCATCAGTCTGACAGAGAGATTTCACTCTGGAAACACCATATATTTT. Residues: CAISLTERFHSGNTIYF.

V usage is TRBV11-2 and J usage is TRBJ2-7; 10 bases fit TRBD1. V shed 5 bases and J 4 bases; nucleotides not matched to a gene: 11. Germline CDR1 is SGHAT and CDR2 is FQNNGV. The CDR3 consists of 16 residues. The CDR3 is CASSNLRQGAGYEQYF. The CDR3 DNA reads as TGTGCCAGCAGCAACCTCAGACAGGGGGCCGGGTACGAGCAGTACTTC.

This chain uses TRBV6-5 with TRBJ2-5, with 9 positions matching TRBD2. Unmatched junction bases numbered 5, after V lost 6 bases and J lost 6 bases. The CDR3 length is 13 residues. Germline CDR1 reads MNHEY; CDR2 reads SVGAGI. The CDR3 bases are TGTGCCAGCAGCCAGACTAGCGGACAGACCCAGTACTTC. Translated: CASSQTSGQTQYF.

This clone showed up just a few times. V usage is TRBV5-8 and J usage is TRBJ1-3, with D uncertain. Germline-derived CDR1 and CDR2 are SGHTS and YDEGEE. V was trimmed by 0 bases and J by 2 bases, leaving 9 bases between them. The CDR3 covers 15 residues. DNA for the CDR3: TGTGCCAGCAGCTTGGGGCAGAACGCTGGAAACACCATATATTTT. Encoded protein: CASSLGQNAGNTIYF.

The chain couples TRBV19 to TRBJ1-6; the D gene is possibly TRBD1 (5 bases). V was pared by 3 bases and J by 9 bases, with 15 bases between. Germline values: CDR1 LNHDA, CDR2 SQIVND (reference sequence). This CDR3 has 15 amino acids. The CDR3 reads CASSMAGSGGSPLHF. In nucleotides, the CDR3 is TGTGCCAGTAGTATGGCAGGGTCGGGAGGTTCACCCCTCCACTTT.

This rearrangement joins TRBV11-2 to TRBJ1-1; 7 positions match TRBD1. Germline V lookup: CDR1 SGHAT, CDR2 FQNNGV. Trimming removed 4 bases from V and 7 bases from J; junction bases left unmatched: 3. This CDR3 comprises 12 residues. The CDR3 DNA reads as TGTGCCAGCAGCTGGCGGGACAGTGAAGCTTTCTTT. Protein sequence: CASSWRDSEAFF. Together with reference TRBV11-2 and TRBJ1-1, the CDR3 gives the full variable domain: EAGVAQSPRYKIIEKRQSVAFWCNPISGHATLYWYQQILGQGPKLLIQFQNNGVVDDSQLPKDRFSAERLKGVDSTLKIQPAKLEDSAVYLCASSWRDSEAFFGQGTRLTVV.

V gene TRBV4-1 combines with J gene TRBJ2-2; D is possibly TRBD2 (6 bases). Trimming shortened V by 1 base and J by 4 bases, and 7 bases separated the two germline ends. The CDR3 covers 14 residues. Germline CDR1 and CDR2: MGHRA and YSYEKL. The CDR3 reads CASSQGGATGELFF. Written as DNA, the CDR3 is TGCGCCAGCAGCCAAGGCGGGGCCACCGGGGAGCTGTTTTTT.

The chain recombines TRBV4-1 with TRBJ1-1, with D perhaps matching TRBD1 (5 bases). V shed 4 bases and J shed 8 bases, with 11 bases lying between them. The CDR3 extends over 12 amino acids. The V gene's germline CDR1 is MGHRA and CDR2 YSYEKL. The DNA of the CDR3 is TGCGCCAGCAGCCCAGGGAATATAGAAGCTTTCTTT. It codes for CASSPGNIEAFF.

This chain's CDR3 is CASRLRTGVSTGELFF. As DNA, the CDR3 is TGTGCCAGCAGACTGAGAACAGGGGTTAGCACCGGGGAGCTGTTTTTT. The chain joins TRBV7-8 to TRBJ2-2, with 7 positions matching TRBD1. The CDR3 has 16 amino acids. CDR1 and CDR2 from the germline V gene are SGHVS and FQNEAQ. Losses at the gene ends were 6 bases for V and 4 bases for J; bases not matched to a gene: 11.

The chain employs TRBV25-1 and TRBJ2-2; tentative D call: TRBD1 (8 bases). The CDR3 spans 14 residues. The V gene lost 4 bases and the J gene lost 6 bases, with 12 bases spanning the gap. The germline V gene has CDR1 MGHDK and CDR2 SYGVNS. The CDR3 DNA reads TGTGCCAGCAGTGGACAGGGGAGGGCCGGGGAGCTGTTTTTT. Translated, it gives CASSGQGRAGELFF.

V usage is TRBV3-1 (or the pseudogene TRBV3-2) and J usage is TRBJ2-5, with D hard to call. The CDR3 spans 12 residues. The V end was cut by 1 base, the J end by 5 bases, with 5 bases between. Germline CDR1 and CDR2: LGHDT and YNNKEL (reference sequence). CDR3: CASSQVYETQYF. CDR3 in DNA: TGTGCCAGCAGCCAAGTATATGAGACCCAGTACTTC.

The V call is TRBV12-3 or TRBV12-4, the J call TRBJ2-7, with a possible D match to TRBD1 (5 bases). V dropped 3 bases and J dropped 4 bases, with 7 bases sitting between them. CDR3 length: 12 residues. The CDR3 nucleotides read TGTGCCAGCAGTTTGACAGCTTACGAGCAGTACTTC. Protein product: CASSLTAYEQYF.

J is TRBJ1-2 and V is TRBV5-1; the D gene is possibly TRBD1 (6 bases). V lost 4 bases and J 6 bases, leaving 16 bases between the germline ends. The CDR3 consists of 14 residues. CDR1 is SGHRS and CDR2 is YFSETQ in the germline V gene. The CDR3 spells CASSLTAGAHGYTF. The CDR3, as DNA: TGCGCCAGCAGCCTAACGGCAGGGGCTCATGGCTACACCTTC.

The chain recombines TRBV28 with TRBJ1-1, with D tentatively TRBD1 (5 bases). The CDR3 spans 14 residues. Germline loops: CDR1 MDHEN, CDR2 SYDVKM. Trimming took 5 bases from V and 4 from J, leaving 14 bases between them. The chain's CDR3 is CASSGAPRGTEAFF. In DNA, the CDR3 is TGTGCCAGCAGTGGAGCCCCAAGGGGCACTGAAGCTTTCTTT.

The chain has TRBV11-2 and TRBJ1-3; TRBD1 might be the D (5 bases). From germline, CDR1 is SGHAT and CDR2 FQNNGV. The CDR3 consists of 17 residues. Trimming took off 6 bases at V and 1 base at J, with 19 bases between the two ends. CDR3 residues: CASRSTIGAFSGNTIYF. The CDR3 region has the DNA TGTGCCAGCAGATCGACCATAGGGGCCTTTTCTGGAAACACCATATATTTT.

This clone was observed a handful of times. The CDR3 DNA reads as TGTGCCAGCAGCTCGGAGCGGGGACGAGGGGAGCTGTTTTTT. Translation: CASSSERGRGELFF. The chain uses TRBV5-4 and TRBJ2-2, with TRBD2 identical over 7 bases. The CDR3 extends over 14 amino acids. J lost 8 bases, V lost 3 bases, and 7 bases had no gene match. Looked up from germline, CDR1 is SGHNT and CDR2 is YYREEE (reference sequence).

The chain carries TRBV18 and TRBJ2-1, with a tentative D call TRBD1 (5 bases). Germline assignment: CDR1 KGHSH and CDR2 LQKENI. Between the trimmed V and J ends, which lost 6 bases and 4 bases, there was a span of 25 bases. The CDR3 has 18 residues. The CDR3 DNA is TGTGCCAGCTCGCAGCCTAAGACAGACCCAACCCAATACAATGAGCAGTTCTTC. Translation gives CASSQPKTDPTQYNEQFF.

This sequence joins TRBV5-6 and TRBJ2-5, with D maybe TRBD1 (6 bases). In germline, CDR1 is SGHDT, CDR2 YYEEEE. The V gene lost 7 bases and the J gene lost 4 bases, with 8 bases spanning the gap. The CDR3 has 11 amino acids. CDR3 sequence: CASAQGETQYF. CDR3 nucleotides: TGTGCCAGCGCACAGGGAGAGACCCAGTACTTC.

The chain carries TRBV5-1 and TRBJ2-7; the D gene is possibly TRBD1 (6 bases). The germline V gene has CDR1 SGHRS and CDR2 YFSETQ. V lost 4 bases and J 1 base, leaving 21 bases between the germline ends. The CDR3 totals 17 residues. In DNA, the CDR3 is TGCGCCAGCAGCCCGAAAGACAGGATGATTAATTCCTACGAGCAGTACTTC. Translation: CASSPKDRMINSYEQYF. Complete variable domain (other parts from reference TRBV5-1 and TRBJ2-7): KAGVTQTPRYLIKTRGQQVTLSCSPISGHRSVSWYQQTPGQGLQFLFEYFSETQRNKGNFPGRFSGRQFSNSRSEMNVSTLELGDSALYLCASSPKDRMINSYEQYFGPGTRLTVT.

This clone was counted once. The CDR3 is CATSDQGQGLNIQYF. In DNA, the CDR3 is TGTGCCACCAGTGACCAGGGACAGGGTCTCAACATTCAGTACTTC. J is TRBJ2-4 and V is TRBV24-1, with TRBD1 matching over 9 bases. The J segment lost 7 bases and the V segment lost 4 bases, leaving 7 bases of the junction unmatched. The CDR3 spans 15 residues. Germline V lookup: CDR1 KGHDR, CDR2 SFDVKD.

The chain has TRBV14 and TRBJ1-6; D remains ambiguous. The CDR3 is 18 amino acids. Per germline, CDR1 SGHDN and CDR2 FVKESK. V lost 0 bases and J 0 bases, leaving 12 bases between the germline ends. The CDR3 reads CASSQDSGKSSYNSPLHF. The DNA for the CDR3 is TGTGCCAGCAGCCAAGATAGCGGGAAGAGCTCCTATAATTCACCCCTCCACTTT.

This rearrangement joins TRBV5-4 to TRBJ2-1, with 15 bases identical to TRBD2. The germline V gene encodes CDR1 SGHNT and CDR2 YYREEE (reference sequence). The CDR3 has 16 amino acids. With 4 bases clipped from V and 9 bases from J, the junction kept 8 bases outside the gene matches. CDR3 in amino acids: CASSVGLAGGLGEQFF. The DNA for the CDR3 is TGTGCCAGCAGCGTAGGACTAGCGGGAGGGCTGGGTGAGCAGTTCTTC.

This clone has a single count. The V call is TRBV21-1, the J call TRBJ2-6; TRBD1 is the table's D call, not checked against the DNA. TRBV21-1 is a known pseudogene. The CDR3 contains 14 residues. For the CDR3, the DNA is TGTGCCAGCAGGACAGACCCTGGGGCCAACGTCCTGACTTTC. Translated: CASRTDPGANVLTF.

J is TRBJ2-3 and V is TRBV3-1 (or the pseudogene TRBV3-2); 8 nucleotides line up with TRBD2. The CDR3 covers 16 residues. With V trimmed by 7 bases and J by 3 bases, 12 bases remained unmatched. CDR1 and CDR2 from the germline V gene are LGHDT and YNNKEL (reference sequence). The CDR3, as DNA: TGTGCCAGCACCGGCCCGGGGGGGGATGAGACAGATACGCAGTATTTT. Encoded protein: CASTGPGGDETDTQYF.